This TCR beta chain is from a study of beta chain features in type 1 diabetes. Overall study findings and caveats: In comparison with healthy donors, patients had naive, central memory and Treg TCRB repertoires that appeared more similar. Across all four CD4+ subsets, people with type 1 diabetes showed modestly shorter TCRB CDR3s. In cDNA sequencing, cells with high TCR expression could be over-represented.

The sequenced template was cDNA made from the entire isolated RNA. Sequencing was performed with immunoSEQ multiplex PCR; in TCRdb, only in-frame clones are kept and a portion is missing. The sample shows 600,000 or so clones, roughly an eighth of them seen only once. V shed 1 base and J 2 bases; nucleotides not matched to a gene: 7. This CDR3 contains 18 residues. Germline CDR1 SGHAT, CDR2 FQNNGV. As regards this clone: What it recognizes is unknown.

A heparinised blood draw that averaged approximately 120 mL was obtained once from each donor. The rearrangement uses TRBV11-2 and TRBJ2-7; 14 bases agree with TRBD2. This receptor was identified in a man in his late teens or twenties with type 1 diabetes. The sequenced material came from naive CD4+ T cells from blood. Here the CDR3 DNA reads TGTGCCAGCAGCTTAGCTGGGGGACTAGCGGGGGCTGCCTACGAGCAGTACTTC. Encoded protein: CASSLAGGLAGAAYEQYF.